This TCR beta chain comes out of a study of blood T cell repertoires in COVID-19. Study summary: The United States, Italy and Spain provided the acute and convalescent COVID-19 samples. T cells, B-cell-depleted T cells, or PBMCs provided the cDNA or gDNA that served as material.

J lost 0 bases, V lost 0 bases, and 2 bases had no gene match. The CDR3 contains 16 residues. Germline CDR1 is KGHSH and CDR2 is LQKENI. Measured with immunoSEQ multiplex PCR; TCRdb has only the in-frame clones, and not every one. The table shows about 92,000 clones, with about 90% occurring only once. The sequenced material came from peripheral blood. The sequence derives from a human donor with active COVID-19. The donor label of this sample is uncertain. This sequence joins TRBV18 and TRBJ1-5; 7 bases map to TRBD1. DNA for the CDR3: TGTGCCAGCTCACCACCGACAGGGTCTAGCAATCAGCCCCAGCATTTT. Encoded protein: CASSPPTGSSNQPQHF.